The sequence of this T cell receptor beta chain was determined in a study of T cells after yellow fever vaccination. Study results and caveats: It was a small share of clonotypes that appeared in both CD4 and CD8 compartments. Abundant bulk-population clonotypes could contaminate the FACS-sorted repertoires. Boosting was followed by the reappearance of most primary-vaccination clones (less than 98% CD4, 88% CD8).

One entry per CDR3 protein, called by TCRdb with MiXCR from the 5' RACE reads. The repertoire has 250,000 to 400,000 distinct CDR3 sequences, roughly 4.3% of them found once; the top ten carry 20% to 25%. To note about this clonotype: What it recognizes is unknown.

Per the germline V gene, CDR1 is SGHAT and CDR2 is FQDESV (reference sequence). CDR3 length: 15 amino acids. The V and J ends lost 5 bases and 6 bases respectively, with 17 bases between them. The rearrangement joins TRBV11-1 to TRBJ2-1; D not resolved. The clonotype originates from a man aged 18 to 30 who received the YFV17D yellow fever vaccine. The material was PBMCs, obtained 5 days after the yellow fever booster vaccination. The CDR3 reads CASSLVGYSGNEQFF. Written as DNA, the CDR3 is TGTGCCAGCAGCCTGGTGGGGTACAGTGGCAATGAGCAGTTCTTC.